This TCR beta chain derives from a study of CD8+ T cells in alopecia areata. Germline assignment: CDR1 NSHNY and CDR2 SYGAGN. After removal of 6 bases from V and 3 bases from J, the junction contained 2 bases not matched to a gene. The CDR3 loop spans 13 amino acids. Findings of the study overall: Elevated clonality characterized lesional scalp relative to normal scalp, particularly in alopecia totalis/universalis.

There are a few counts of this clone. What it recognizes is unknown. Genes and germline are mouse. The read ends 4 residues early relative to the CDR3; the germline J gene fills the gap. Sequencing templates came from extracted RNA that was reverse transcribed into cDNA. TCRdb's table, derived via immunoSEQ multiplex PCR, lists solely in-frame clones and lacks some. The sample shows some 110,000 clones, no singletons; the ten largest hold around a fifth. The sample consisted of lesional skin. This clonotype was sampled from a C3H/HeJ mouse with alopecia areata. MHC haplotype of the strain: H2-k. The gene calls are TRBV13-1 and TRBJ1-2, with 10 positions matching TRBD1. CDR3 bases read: TGTGCCAGCAAGGGGACAGGGGACTCC. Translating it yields CASKGTGDS. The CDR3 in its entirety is CASKGTGDSDYTF.